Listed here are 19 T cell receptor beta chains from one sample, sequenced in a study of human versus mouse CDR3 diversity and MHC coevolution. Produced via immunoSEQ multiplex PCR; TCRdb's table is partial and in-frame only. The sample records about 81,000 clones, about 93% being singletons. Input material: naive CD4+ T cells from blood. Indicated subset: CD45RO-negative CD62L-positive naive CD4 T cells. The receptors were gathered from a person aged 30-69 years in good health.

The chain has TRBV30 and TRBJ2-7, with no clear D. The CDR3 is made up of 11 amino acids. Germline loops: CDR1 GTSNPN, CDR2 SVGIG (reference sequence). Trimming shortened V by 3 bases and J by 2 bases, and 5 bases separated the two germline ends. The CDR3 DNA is TGTGCCTGGAGCCCCGCCTACGAGCAGTACTTC. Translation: CAWSPAYEQYF.

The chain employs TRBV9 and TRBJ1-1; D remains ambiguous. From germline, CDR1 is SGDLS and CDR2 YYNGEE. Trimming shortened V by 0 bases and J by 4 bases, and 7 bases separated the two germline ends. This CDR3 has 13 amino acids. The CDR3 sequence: CASSVDESTEAFF. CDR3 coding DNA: TGTGCCAGCAGCGTAGACGAGAGCACTGAAGCTTTCTTT.

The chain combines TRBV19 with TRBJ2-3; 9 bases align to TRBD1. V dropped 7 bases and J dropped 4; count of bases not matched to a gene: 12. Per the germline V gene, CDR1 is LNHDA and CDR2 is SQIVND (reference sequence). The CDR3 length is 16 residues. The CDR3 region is CASIRTSTGGADTQYF. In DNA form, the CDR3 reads TGTGCCAGTATTAGGACCTCGACAGGGGGGGCAGATACGCAGTATTTT.

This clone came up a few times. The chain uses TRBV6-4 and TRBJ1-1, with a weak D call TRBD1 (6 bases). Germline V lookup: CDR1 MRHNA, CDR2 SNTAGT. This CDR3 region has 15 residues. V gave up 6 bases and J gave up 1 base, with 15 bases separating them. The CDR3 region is CASSRQGMGNTEAFF. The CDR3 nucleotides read TGTGCCAGCAGCAGGCAGGGGATGGGGAACACTGAAGCTTTCTTT.

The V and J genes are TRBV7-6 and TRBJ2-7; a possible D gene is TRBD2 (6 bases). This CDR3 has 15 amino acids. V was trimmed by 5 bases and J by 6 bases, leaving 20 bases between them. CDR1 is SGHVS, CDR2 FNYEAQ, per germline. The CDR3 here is CASSPTTSGSGEQYF. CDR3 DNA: TGTGCCAGCAGCCCGACGACAAGCGGGTCAGGCGAGCAGTACTTC.

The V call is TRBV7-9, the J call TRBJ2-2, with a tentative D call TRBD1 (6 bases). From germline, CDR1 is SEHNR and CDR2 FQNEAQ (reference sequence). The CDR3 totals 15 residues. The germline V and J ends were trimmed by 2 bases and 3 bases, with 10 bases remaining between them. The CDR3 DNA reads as TGTGCCAGCAGCTTATGGACAGCCTACACCGGGGAGCTGTTTTTT. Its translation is CASSLWTAYTGELFF.

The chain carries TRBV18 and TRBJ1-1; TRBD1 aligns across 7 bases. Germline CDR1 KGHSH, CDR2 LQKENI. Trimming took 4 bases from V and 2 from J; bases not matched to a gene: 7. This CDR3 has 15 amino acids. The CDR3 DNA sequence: TGTGCCAGCTCACGGGCAGGGGGTCCAAACACTGAAGCTTTCTTT. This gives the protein CASSRAGGPNTEAFF.

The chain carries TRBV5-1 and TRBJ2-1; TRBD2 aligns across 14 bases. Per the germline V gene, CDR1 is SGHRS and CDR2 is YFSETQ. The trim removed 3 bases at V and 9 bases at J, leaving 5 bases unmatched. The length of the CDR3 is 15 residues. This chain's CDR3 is CASSSGLAGEVEQFF. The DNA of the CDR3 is TGCGCCAGCAGCTCGGGACTAGCGGGAGAGGTTGAGCAGTTCTTC.

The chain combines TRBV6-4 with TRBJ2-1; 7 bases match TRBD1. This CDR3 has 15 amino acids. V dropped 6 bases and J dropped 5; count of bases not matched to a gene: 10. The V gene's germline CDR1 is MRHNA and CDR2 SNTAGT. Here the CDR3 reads CASSPPGTADNEQFF. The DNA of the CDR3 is TGTGCCAGCAGCCCACCCGGGACAGCCGACAATGAGCAGTTCTTC.

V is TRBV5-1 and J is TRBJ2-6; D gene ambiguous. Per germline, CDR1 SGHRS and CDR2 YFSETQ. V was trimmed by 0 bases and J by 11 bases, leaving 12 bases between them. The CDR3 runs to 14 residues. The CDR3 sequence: CASSLGGPMDVLTF. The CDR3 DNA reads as TGCGCCAGCAGCTTGGGAGGCCCCATGGACGTCCTGACTTTC.

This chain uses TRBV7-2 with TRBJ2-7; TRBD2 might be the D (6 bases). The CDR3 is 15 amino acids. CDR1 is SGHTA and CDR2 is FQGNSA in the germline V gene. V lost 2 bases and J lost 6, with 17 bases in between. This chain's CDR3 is CASSLSPGVKAEQYF. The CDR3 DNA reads TGTGCCAGCAGCTTATCCCCGGGAGTAAAGGCCGAGCAGTACTTC.

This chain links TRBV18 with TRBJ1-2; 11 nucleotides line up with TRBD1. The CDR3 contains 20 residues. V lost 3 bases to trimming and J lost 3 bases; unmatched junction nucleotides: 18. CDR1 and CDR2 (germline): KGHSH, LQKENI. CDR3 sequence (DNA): TGTGCCAGCTCACCCCTCGGACAGGGGGCATCTAGCTTTATCGACTATGGCTACACCTTC. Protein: CASSPLGQGASSFIDYGYTF.

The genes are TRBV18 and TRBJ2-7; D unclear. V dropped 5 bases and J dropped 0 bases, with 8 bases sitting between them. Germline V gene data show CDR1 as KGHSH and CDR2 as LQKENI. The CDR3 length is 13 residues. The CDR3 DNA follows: TGTGCCAGCTCAGGTATGAGCTCCTACGAGCAGTACTTC. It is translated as CASSGMSSYEQYF.

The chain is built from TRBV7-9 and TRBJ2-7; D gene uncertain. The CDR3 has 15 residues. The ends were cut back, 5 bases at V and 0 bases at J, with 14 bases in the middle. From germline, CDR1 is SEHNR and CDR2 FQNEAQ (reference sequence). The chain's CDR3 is CASSAYVPNSYEQYF. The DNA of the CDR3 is TGTGCCAGCAGCGCATATGTACCTAACTCCTACGAGCAGTACTTC.

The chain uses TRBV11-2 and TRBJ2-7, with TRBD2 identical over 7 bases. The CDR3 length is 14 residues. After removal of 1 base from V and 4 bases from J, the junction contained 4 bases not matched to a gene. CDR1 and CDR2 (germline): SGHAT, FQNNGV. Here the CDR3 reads CASSLGGRTYEQYF. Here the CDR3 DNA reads TGTGCCAGCAGCTTAGGCGGGAGAACGTACGAGCAGTACTTC.

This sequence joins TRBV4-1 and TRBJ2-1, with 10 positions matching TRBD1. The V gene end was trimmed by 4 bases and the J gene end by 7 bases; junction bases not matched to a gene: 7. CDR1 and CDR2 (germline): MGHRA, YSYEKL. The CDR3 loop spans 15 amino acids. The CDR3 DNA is TGCGCCAGCAGCCGAACCGGGACAGGGGTGAATGAGCAGTTCTTC. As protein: CASSRTGTGVNEQFF.

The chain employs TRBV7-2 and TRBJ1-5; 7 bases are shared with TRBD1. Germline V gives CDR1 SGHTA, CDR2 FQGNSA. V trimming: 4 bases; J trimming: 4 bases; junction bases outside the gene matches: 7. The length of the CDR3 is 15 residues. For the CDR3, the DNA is TGTGCCAGCAGCTCGGGCGGGACAGTAAATCAGCCCCAGCATTTT. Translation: CASSSGGTVNQPQHF. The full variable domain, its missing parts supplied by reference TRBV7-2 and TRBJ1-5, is GAGVSQSPSNKVTEKGKDVELRCDPISGHTALYWYRQSLGQGLEFLIYFQGNSAPDKSGLPSDRFSAERTGGSVSTLTIQRTQQEDSAVYLCASSSGGTVNQPQHFGDGTRLSIL.

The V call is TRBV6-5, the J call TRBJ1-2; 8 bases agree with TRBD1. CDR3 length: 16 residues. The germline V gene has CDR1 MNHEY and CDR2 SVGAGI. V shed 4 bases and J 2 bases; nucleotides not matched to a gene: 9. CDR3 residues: CASSFTPGQANYGYTF. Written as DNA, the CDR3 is TGTGCCAGCAGTTTTACACCGGGACAGGCCAACTATGGCTACACCTTC.

The chain's CDR3 is CASSLAGGSTDTQYF. The CDR3 coding sequence is TGTGCCAGCAGCTTGGCCGGGGGTAGCACAGATACGCAGTATTTT. The V and J genes are TRBV5-4 and TRBJ2-3; a weak D match, TRBD2 (6 bases). The CDR3 runs 15 residues. Between the trimmed V and J ends, which lost 0 bases and 0 bases, there was a span of 8 bases. CDR1 and CDR2 from the germline V gene are SGHNT and YYREEE (reference sequence).